These 15 T cell receptor beta chains came from one sample sequenced in a study of shared clonotypes between healthy human individuals. Method: immunoSEQ multiplex PCR; TCRdb's copy keeps in-frame clones and lacks some. The data contain a few million clones, approximately 93% of them singletons. The sample comprised naive CD4+ T cells from PBMCs. Subset noted: CD45RA+ positively selected. These receptors were taken from a man in his late teens or twenties in good health. Some clones in this sample may be carry-over from other donors' samples.

The table lists this clone with a count of one. The rearrangement links TRBV2 to TRBJ1-1; the D gene is possibly TRBD1 (6 bases). Germline V lookup: CDR1 SNHLY, CDR2 FYNNEI. This CDR3 has 14 residues. Trimming left V 4 bases short and J 6 bases short, with 15 bases between. CDR3 loop: CASSVYRDFPEAFF. CDR3 in DNA: TGTGCCAGCAGTGTCTACAGGGATTTCCCTGAAGCTTTCTTT.

The chain recombines TRBV28 with TRBJ2-1; TRBD1 is a possible D gene (6 bases). V was cut by 6 bases and J by 1 base, with 16 bases left in between. This CDR3 comprises 16 residues. Germline CDR1 reads MDHEN; CDR2 reads SYDVKM. This CDR3 is CASRSRMGQSYNEQFF. CDR3 coding DNA: TGTGCCAGCAGAAGTCGTATGGGACAATCCTACAATGAGCAGTTCTTC.

The chain joins TRBV10-3 to TRBJ1-2; a weak D match, TRBD1 (5 bases). CDR1 and CDR2 (germline): ENHRY, SYGVKD. The germline V and J ends were trimmed by 8 bases and 4 bases, with 38 bases remaining between them. The CDR3 extends over 21 amino acids. The CDR3 DNA sequence: TGTGCCATCTATGCCGGGACTGGCCCGTCACCGCCCGCGGGTGGAACCTATGGCTACACCTTC. Encoded protein: CAIYAGTGPSPPAGGTYGYTF.

This rearrangement joins TRBV14 to TRBJ2-5; D unclear. Trimming cost V 4 bases and J 0 bases, with 15 bases left between them. Germline loops: CDR1 SGHDN, CDR2 FVKESK. CDR3 length: 16 residues. In DNA, the CDR3 is TGTGCCAGCAGCCTGGAAGCGCTGGTCAACCAAGAGACCCAGTACTTC. Translating gives CASSLEALVNQETQYF.

V is TRBV30 and J is TRBJ2-2; D may be TRBD2 (5 bases). The V gene's germline CDR1 is GTSNPN and CDR2 SVGIG (reference sequence). The CDR3 runs 14 residues. V lost 2 bases, J lost 4 bases, and 11 bases lay in between. The CDR3 spells CAWSRRNPTGELFF. The CDR3 nucleotides read TGTGCCTGGAGTAGGAGGAATCCCACCGGGGAGCTGTTTTTT.

The chain uses TRBV11-2 and TRBJ1-4; D possibly corresponds to TRBD1 (5 bases). Germline V CDR1 and CDR2: SGHAT, FQNNGV. The CDR3 runs 15 residues. Deletions cut 5 bases from V and 8 bases from J, with 18 bases between. In nucleotides, the CDR3 is TGTGCCAGCAGCCTGCAACGGGACGGTGCCGAAAAACTGTTTTTT. Its protein is CASSLQRDGAEKLFF.

This chain joins TRBV5-1 and TRBJ2-7; perhaps D is TRBD1 or TRBD2 (5 bases each). V was cut by 1 base and J by 3 bases, with 14 bases left in between. Germline V gene data show CDR1 as SGHRS and CDR2 as YFSETQ. CDR3 size: 15 residues. This chain's CDR3 is CASSLTEGSFYEQYF. As DNA, the CDR3 is TGCGCCAGCAGCTTGACAGAGGGGAGCTTCTACGAGCAGTACTTC.

CDR3 sequence: CATSRQGGLTEQYF. For the CDR3, the DNA is TGTGCCACCAGCCGACAGGGGGGGTTAACCGAGCAGTACTTC. The chain combines TRBV15 with TRBJ2-7, with 9 bases aligning to TRBD1. Germline V lookup: CDR1 LNHNV, CDR2 YYDKDF (reference sequence). Unmatched junction bases numbered 8, after V lost 5 bases and J lost 6 bases. The CDR3 is 14 residues long.

The CDR3 region is CASLSGVASTDTQYF. CDR3 DNA sequence: TGTGCCAGCCTTAGCGGGGTTGCTAGCACAGATACGCAGTATTTT. The chain uses TRBV19 and TRBJ2-3; 8 bases are shared with TRBD2. V shed 9 bases, J shed 0 bases, and the junction held 8 bases outside the gene matches. Per the germline V gene, CDR1 is LNHDA and CDR2 is SQIVND (reference sequence). The CDR3 contains 15 residues.

This chain links TRBV28 with TRBJ2-3; D is uncertain. This CDR3 is 13 amino acids long. The germline V and J ends were trimmed by 4 bases and 6 bases, with 11 bases remaining between them. The germline gives CDR1 MDHEN, CDR2 SYDVKM. The DNA of the CDR3 is TGTGCCAGCAGTTACGATACTTCGGATACGCAGTATTTT. Translation: CASSYDTSDTQYF.

This chain joins TRBV27 and TRBJ2-7, with 9 bases identical to TRBD2. Trimming at V came to 5 bases and at J to 9 bases, leaving 14 bases not matched to a gene. The CDR3 has 15 residues. Germline values: CDR1 MNHEY, CDR2 SMNVEV (reference sequence). This CDR3 reads CASSSIGASGNRQYF. The DNA for the CDR3 is TGTGCCAGCAGTAGCATCGGGGCTAGCGGGAACAGGCAGTACTTC.

The chain links TRBV19 to TRBJ2-5; maybe TRBD1 (6 bases). The CDR3 length is 15 residues. The germline CDR1 and CDR2 sequences are LNHDA and SQIVND (reference sequence). Between the trimmed V and J ends, which lost 6 bases and 2 bases, there was a span of 16 bases. The CDR3 sequence is CASSPGGGLQETQYF. DNA of the CDR3: TGTGCCAGTAGCCCGGGTGGGGGCCTTCAAGAGACCCAGTACTTC.

The CDR3 region is CASSFGTSGYSYEQYF. The CDR3 DNA reads TGTGCCAGCAGCTTCGGGACTAGCGGGTATTCCTACGAGCAGTACTTC. The chain has TRBV7-9 and TRBJ2-7, with TRBD2 matching over 12 bases. CDR1 SEHNR and CDR2 FQNEAQ come from the germline V gene (reference sequence). V shed 3 bases, J shed 1 base, and the junction held 4 bases outside the gene matches. The CDR3 covers 16 residues.

The chain uses TRBV9 and TRBJ1-2, with 10 bases matching TRBD1. Germline V CDR1 and CDR2: SGDLS, YYNGEE. The CDR3 is 17 residues long. The J segment lost 4 bases and the V segment lost 4 bases, leaving 13 bases of the junction unmatched. The CDR3 bases are TGTGCCAGCAGCCAGCTTTCGGGGGACAGGGGATCCTATGGCTACACCTTC. Translated, it gives CASSQLSGDRGSYGYTF.

This rearrangement joins TRBV7-3 to TRBJ2-7; TRBD1 matches 9 bases. The V gene's germline CDR1 is SGHTA and CDR2 FQGTGA. The CDR3 is 17 amino acids. The junction had 16 bases not matched to a gene; V was cut back by 1 base and J by 9 bases. For the CDR3, the DNA is TGTGCCAGCAGCTTAATGGGGGGCCCAGGACAGGGGTCGATGCAGTACTTC. Encoded protein: CASSLMGGPGQGSMQYF.